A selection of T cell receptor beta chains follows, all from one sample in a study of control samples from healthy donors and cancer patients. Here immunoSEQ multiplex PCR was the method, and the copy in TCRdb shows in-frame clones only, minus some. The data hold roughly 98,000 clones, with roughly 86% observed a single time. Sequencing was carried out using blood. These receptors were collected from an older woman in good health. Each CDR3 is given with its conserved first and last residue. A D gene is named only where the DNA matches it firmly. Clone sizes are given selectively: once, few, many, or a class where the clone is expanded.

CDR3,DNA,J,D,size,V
CASSELTGANYGYTF,TGTGCCAGCAGTGAACTAACAGGGGCTAACTATGGCTACACCTTC,TRBJ1-2,TRBD1,.,TRBV6-1
CASSPGTNSEQYF,TGCGCCAGCAGCCCCGGGACTAATTCCGAGCAGTACTTC,TRBJ2-7,TRBD2,.,TRBV5-1
CASSLSRTGREKLFF,TGTGCCAGCAGCTTAAGCCGGACAGGGAGGGAAAAACTGTTTTTT,TRBJ1-4,TRBD1,.,TRBV7-2
CASSQALGGGTDTQYF,TGTGCCAGCAGCCAAGCCTTGGGGGGGGGCACAGATACGCAGTATTTT,TRBJ2-3,TRBD2,.,TRBV3-1/TRBV3-2
CASSLFGSGGPKDTQYF,TGTGCCAGCAGTTTATTCGGGTCGGGGGGGCCGAAAGATACGCAGTATTTT,TRBJ2-3,TRBD2,.,TRBV27
CASSERQGENQPQHF,TGTGCCAGCAGTGAGAGACAGGGTGAAAATCAGCCCCAGCATTTT,TRBJ1-5,TRBD1,few,TRBV6-1
CASSQGREVAQHF,TGTGCCAGCAGCCAAGGGCGGGAAGTGGCCCAGCATTTT,TRBJ1-5,.,.,TRBV3-1/TRBV3-2
CASSPSDRVGGYTF,TGTGCCAGCAGTCCATCCGACAGGGTGGGTGGCTACACCTTC,TRBJ1-2,TRBD1,.,TRBV27
CASSLEYGNTIYF,TGTGCCAGCAGCTTAGAGTATGGAAACACCATATATTTT,TRBJ1-3,.,.,TRBV7-2
CASSPGTANSPLHF,TGTGCCAGCAGCCCCGGGACGGCAAATTCACCCCTCCACTTT,TRBJ1-6,.,.,TRBV14
CASSSSPGIGELFF,TGTGCCAGCAGTTCATCCCCTGGGATCGGGGAGCTGTTTTTT,TRBJ2-2,.,.,TRBV27
CASSFSGNSYEQYF,TGCGCCAGCAGCTTTAGCGGGAACTCCTACGAGCAGTACTTC,TRBJ2-7,TRBD2,few,TRBV5-1
CAMRGASGGSSSYNEQFF,TGTGCCATGCGGGGGGCTAGCGGGGGTTCGAGCTCCTACAATGAGCAGTTCTTC,TRBJ2-1,TRBD2,.,TRBV10-3
CASRRGSRQLQETQYF,TGTGCCAGTAGAAGGGGTAGTCGACAGCTACAAGAGACCCAGTACTTC,TRBJ2-5,.,.,TRBV19
CASRGGHNQPQHF,TGTGCCAGCCGAGGGGGGCACAATCAGCCCCAGCATTTT,TRBJ1-5,.,once,TRBV6-5
CASPWVGSKRWGYTF,TGTGCCAGCCCCTGGGTTGGCAGCAAAAGATGGGGCTACACCTTC,TRBJ1-2,.,once,TRBV5-6
CAWSPSGDEQFF,TGTGCCTGGAGCCCTTCCGGGGATGAGCAGTTCTTC,TRBJ2-1,.,.,TRBV30
CASSPTGTDRANF,TGTGCCAGCAGCCCCACGGGTACGGACAGGGCTAACTTT,TRBJ1-6,TRBD1,once,TRBV6-5
CASSPPGGASSYNEQFF,TGTGCCAGCAGCCCCCCGGGGGGGGCGAGCTCCTACAATGAGCAGTTCTTC,TRBJ2-1,TRBD2,.,TRBV14
CASSDGLRRADTQYF,TGTGCCAGCAGCGACGGACTCAGACGGGCAGATACGCAGTATTTT,TRBJ2-3,.,.,TRBV2
CASSLQSYNEQFF,TGTGCCAGCAGCTTACAATCCTACAATGAGCAGTTCTTC,TRBJ2-1,.,.,TRBV7-2
CASSYAGLAGGTDTQYF,TGCGCCAGCAGCTACGCCGGACTAGCGGGAGGGACAGATACGCAGTATTTT,TRBJ2-3,TRBD2,.,TRBV5-1
CASSDSGGKETQYF,TGTGCCAGCAGTGACAGCGGGGGGAAAGAGACCCAGTACTTC,TRBJ2-5,TRBD2,.,TRBV2
CASSLQGLVGTKRRSYEQYF,TGTGCCAGCAGCTTGCAGGGTCTGGTCGGGACTAAAAGACGCTCCTACGAGCAGTACTTC,TRBJ2-7,TRBD2,few,TRBV5-5
CATSQRFRQGYPEQYF,TGTGCCACCAGCCAGCGCTTCAGACAGGGGTACCCCGAGCAGTACTTC,TRBJ2-7,TRBD1,.,TRBV15
CASSDRTGVDQPQHF,TGTGCCAGCAGTGATCGGACAGGGGTAGATCAGCCCCAGCATTTT,TRBJ1-5,TRBD1,.,TRBV6-2/TRBV6-3
CASSPGIMNTEAFF,TGTGCCAGCAGCCCTGGGATCATGAACACTGAAGCTTTCTTT,TRBJ1-1,.,few,TRBV5-4
CASSSDFNNEQFF,TGTGCCAGCAGCTCGGACTTCAACAATGAGCAGTTCTTC,TRBJ2-1,.,once,TRBV5-6
CASSPYQGDYGYTF,TGTGCCAGCAGCCCCTACCAGGGGGACTATGGCTACACCTTC,TRBJ1-2,TRBD1,.,TRBV6-5
CAIRRFYGYTF,TGTGCCATCAGGCGCTTCTATGGCTACACCTTC,TRBJ1-2,.,few,TRBV10-3
CASSLDGQSFRYTF,TGTGCCAGCAGCCTCGACGGACAGTCCTTCCGCTACACCTTC,TRBJ1-2,.,.,TRBV7-9
CASSLGQPLGNTIYF,TGTGCCAGCAGCTTAGGACAGCCCCTTGGAAACACCATATATTTT,TRBJ1-3,.,.,TRBV7-9
CASSLGQVIGRDTQYF,TGTGCCAGCTCACTCGGACAGGTCATAGGTCGGGATACGCAGTATTTT,TRBJ2-3,TRBD1,.,TRBV18
CASSLVRYEQYF,TGTGCCAGCAGCTTAGTTCGGTACGAGCAGTACTTC,TRBJ2-7,.,.,TRBV7-8
CASSFRGATNEKLFF,TGTGCCAGCAGCTTTCGGGGGGCAACTAATGAAAAACTGTTTTTT,TRBJ1-4,.,.,TRBV7-9
CASNKRTVGYEQYF,TGTGCCAGCAACAAACGGACAGTGGGGTACGAGCAGTACTTC,TRBJ2-7,.,few,TRBV6-5
CASSQGRSNQPQHF,TGTGCCAGCTCCCAGGGCCGTAGCAATCAGCCCCAGCATTTT,TRBJ1-5,.,.,TRBV6-5
CASSLSAEAFF,TGTGCCAGCAGCTTGTCGGCTGAAGCTTTCTTT,TRBJ1-1,.,.,TRBV11-2
CASSFETSGRVNTGELFF,TGTGCCAGCAGCTTCGAAACTAGCGGGAGGGTGAACACCGGGGAGCTGTTTTTT,TRBJ2-2,TRBD2,many,TRBV7-9
CASGQRISLVEKTFF,TGTGCCAGCGGACAACGAATTTCCCTTGTGGAAAAGACTTTCTTT,TRBJ1-1,.,.,TRBV28
CASNTKDVYSPLHF,TGTGCCAGCAATACCAAGGACGTCTATTCACCCCTCCACTTT,TRBJ1-6,.,.,TRBV21-1